This T cell receptor beta chain comes out of a study of somatic mutations in cytotoxic T cells in rheumatoid arthritis. The repertoire was sequenced with immunoSEQ multiplex PCR; TCRdb's copy has only in-frame clones and lacks some. The table records 15,000 to 20,000 clones, 77% of them present only once. Remarks on this clone: Its antigen is unknown. The junction departs from the called germline gene at one end, perhaps through a read error.

Isolation of the CD4+ and CD8+ populations was accomplished via positive magnetic bead selection, with purity assessed by flow cytometry. The CDR3 is 16 amino acids. In germline, CDR1 is SGHDT, CDR2 YYEEEE. Study findings and constraints: Of the expanded CD8+ clones, the antigen targets were not known. The top CD8+ clone topped 20% of CD8+ cells in about an eighth of the roughly 65 patients.

The material sequenced was CD8+ T cells sorted from blood. This clonotype originated in an adult with rheumatoid arthritis. The gene calls are TRBV5-6 and TRBJ1-2, with TRBD1 matching over 9 bases. The CDR3 nucleotides are TGTGCCAGCAGTTTGGCGGGACAGGGACAATACTATGGCTACACCTTC. Its translation: CASSLAGQGQYYGYTF.